This T cell receptor beta chain comes out of a study of shared clonotypes between healthy human individuals. At the level of the study: The donor group consisted of a couple of women and three men, aged 18 to 49. General study points: Only blood was sampled; tissue repertoires likely differ. The naive CD4 repertoires of a handful of donors were compared, and approximately 5% of clonotypes were shared.

Produced via immunoSEQ multiplex PCR; TCRdb's table is partial and in-frame only. This sample has a few million clones, with around nine tenths found just once. Memory CD4+ cells were the fraction left after CD45RA+ naive selection. Comments on this clone: Its antigen remains unidentified.

The sample comprised naive CD4+ T cells sorted from blood. Described subset: CD45RA+ positively selected. This TCR derives from a man aged 18-30 years in good health.

CDR3 residues: CATSAGTFLNEQYF. In DNA, the CDR3 is TGTGCCACCAGCGCCGGGACTTTCCTTAACGAGCAGTACTTC. The chain links TRBV15 to TRBJ2-7; D is perhaps TRBD2 (6 bases). V was shortened by 5 bases and J by 5 bases, with 16 bases between the two germline ends. This CDR3 region has 14 residues. Germline CDR1 and CDR2: LNHNV and YYDKDF (reference sequence).